These 11 T cell receptor beta chains were all obtained from the same sample, sequenced in a study of OX40 agonist ivuxolimab in advanced cancers. This table comes from immunoSEQ multiplex PCR, and its TCRdb copy is limited to in-frame clones, with some not included. Among tens of thousands of clones listed, approximately 80% were seen once. This specimen consisted of CD4+ or CD8+ T cells sorted from blood, obtained in a trial of the OX40 agonist ivuxolimab. The receptor source for this set is an adult with an advanced solid tumor such as melanoma, head and neck, liver or kidney cancer.

J is TRBJ2-5 and V is TRBV4-1; 8 bases align to TRBD2. The germline V gene encodes CDR1 MGHRA and CDR2 YSYEKL. The CDR3 is 13 residues long. With V trimmed by 4 bases and J by 5 bases, 3 bases remained unmatched. The CDR3 loop is CASSRPGGETQYF. The CDR3 nucleotides read TGCGCCAGCAGCCGCCCGGGGGGGGAGACCCAGTACTTC.

The chain has TRBV7-2 and TRBJ2-6, with D tentatively TRBD2 (6 bases). Germline values: CDR1 SGHTA, CDR2 FQGNSA. V lost 5 bases, J lost 0 bases, and 8 bases lay in between. This CDR3 comprises 15 residues. The CDR3 region is CASSPGGSGANVLTF. As DNA, the CDR3 is TGTGCCAGCAGCCCCGGGGGCTCTGGGGCCAACGTCCTGACTTTC.

This clone has only one observation. V gene TRBV27 combines with J gene TRBJ2-5; D may be TRBD1 or TRBD2 (5 bases each). Germline V gene lookup returns CDR1 MNHEY and CDR2 SMNVEV (reference sequence). The CDR3 sequence is 13 residues long. V lost 0 bases, J lost 7 bases, and 9 bases lay in between. In nucleotides, the CDR3 is TGTGCCAGCAGTTTATCACCGGGGCGGACCCAGTACTTC. It codes for CASSLSPGRTQYF.

The gene calls are TRBV25-1 and TRBJ1-5; D unresolved. The CDR3 is made up of 13 amino acids. Germline V gives CDR1 MGHDK, CDR2 SYGVNS. V was clipped by 3 bases and J by 4 bases, with 7 bases between them. This CDR3 is CASSESSNQPQHF. For the CDR3, the DNA is TGTGCCAGCAGTGAGTCCTCGAATCAGCCCCAGCATTTT.

The chain recombines TRBV18 with TRBJ2-1; D perhaps matches TRBD2 (6 bases). The CDR3 loop spans 16 amino acids. V lost 0 bases to trimming and J lost 5 bases, with 14 bases between them. Germline V gene sequence: CDR1 KGHSH, CDR2 LQKENI. In nucleotides, the CDR3 is TGTGCCAGCTCACCACCTCGGACTACAATTCACAATGAGCAGTTCTTC. It translates to CASSPPRTTIHNEQFF.

The V gene is TRBV6-5, the J gene TRBJ1-2, with 9 bases that match TRBD1. The CDR3 spans 14 residues. V dropped 8 bases and J dropped 7; count of bases not matched to a gene: 11. From germline, CDR1 is MNHEY and CDR2 SVGAGI. CDR3: CASLGQGPRTGYTF. DNA for the CDR3: TGTGCCAGCCTTGGACAGGGGCCGCGGACTGGCTACACCTTC.

The chain couples TRBV6-4 to TRBJ2-3; the D gene is possibly TRBD2 (6 bases). Germline V gives CDR1 MRHNA, CDR2 SNTAGT. V was cut by 6 bases and J by 7 bases, with 23 bases left in between. This CDR3 has 16 amino acids. The CDR3 is CASRPQRGNPVHTQYF. The DNA of the CDR3 is TGTGCCAGCAGACCCCAGCGCGGGAACCCCGTACATACGCAGTATTTT.

The chain is built from TRBV10-3 and TRBJ1-1; 8 nucleotides align to TRBD1. The CDR3 totals 11 residues. V gave up 8 bases and J gave up 8 bases; unmatched junction bases: 4. CDR1 ENHRY and CDR2 SYGVKD come from the germline V gene. CDR3 DNA sequence: TGTGCCATCGGGGCAGGGGGCGAAGCTTTCTTT. Protein sequence: CAIGAGGEAFF.

The chain combines TRBV7-6 with TRBJ2-3; no clear D gene. V was clipped by 4 bases and J by 7 bases, with 12 bases between them. CDR3 size: 13 residues. In germline, CDR1 is SGHVS, CDR2 FNYEAQ. The CDR3, as DNA: TGTGCCAGCAGCTCTTATCGCACCTATACGCAGTATTTT. Translating it yields CASSSYRTYTQYF.

V and J are TRBV7-8 and TRBJ2-7; unclear D gene. V was cut by 5 bases and J by 7 bases, with 18 bases left in between. CDR1 SGHVS and CDR2 FQNEAQ come from the germline V gene. There are 14 residues in the CDR3. The CDR3 nucleotides are TGTGCCAGCAGCGAAGAGGTGGGTGTGAGGGAGCAGTACGTC. Its translation is CASSEEVGVREQYV.

The chain recombines TRBV28 with TRBJ1-5; D is undetermined. Deletions cut 7 bases from V and 4 bases from J, with 8 bases between. The germline V gene has CDR1 MDHEN and CDR2 SYDVKM. This CDR3 comprises 12 residues. The CDR3 region has the DNA TGTGCCAGCACAGATAGGAATCAGCCCCAGCATTTT. It specifies CASTDRNQPQHF.